These 31 T cell receptor beta chains came from one sample sequenced in a study of T cells in Graves' hyperthyroidism and ophthalmopathy. Researchers amplified the TCR beta CDR3 regions from RNA transcripts. Carried out on the TCR CDR3, a first-round RT-PCR used the HTBI primer set. Using its own MiXCR run on the multiplex PCR reads, TCRdb lists one record per CDR3 protein. The data contain about 250,000 distinct CDR3 sequences, almost 25% of them singletons. Sequencing used blood. These receptors all stem from a woman in her forties with Graves' ophthalmopathy.

V is TRBV28 and J is TRBJ1-2; 12 bases agree with TRBD1. Trimming cost V 5 bases and J 4 bases; bases outside gene matches: 8. Germline V CDR1 and CDR2: MDHEN, SYDVKM. This CDR3 spans 16 amino acids. CDR3: CASSIQPGQGAYGYTF. As DNA, the CDR3 is TGTGCCAGCAGTATTCAGCCGGGACAGGGGGCCTATGGCTACACCTTC.

This clonotype was picked up many times. The rearrangement uses TRBV5-1 and TRBJ2-3; 9 nucleotides align to TRBD1. Losses at the gene ends were 4 bases for V and 3 bases for J; bases not matched to a gene: 6. Germline V gene data show CDR1 as SGHRS and CDR2 as YFSETQ. The length of the CDR3 is 15 residues. CDR3 nucleotide sequence: TGCGCCAGCAGCCGAACAGGGGGCGGTACAGATACGCAGTATTTT. Translation: CASSRTGGGTDTQYF.

Many counts were recorded for this clonotype. V and J are TRBV27 and TRBJ2-5, with D maybe TRBD1 (6 bases). This CDR3 has 16 amino acids. Trimming removed 5 bases from V and 5 bases from J, with 21 bases in between. Germline V gene data show CDR1 as MNHEY and CDR2 as SMNVEV (reference sequence). The CDR3 coding sequence is TGTGCCAGCAGTCCGGATCGGTCACAGGGAGATGAGACCCAGTACTTC. Translated: CASSPDRSQGDETQYF.

By its share, this clonotype is large (0.1 to 1%). The chain has TRBV6-2 or TRBV6-3 and TRBJ2-5; 7 bases are a match to TRBD2. The length of the CDR3 is 17 residues. CDR1 is MNHEY, CDR2 SVGEGT, per germline. After removal of 0 bases from V and 0 bases from J, the junction contained 7 bases not matched to a gene. DNA of the CDR3: TGTGCCAGCAGTTACTCGTGGTCTAGCGGTGACCAAGAGACCCAGTACTTC. The encoded protein is CASSYSWSSGDQETQYF.

In this sample, this clonotype turned up many times. This sequence joins TRBV6-5 and TRBJ1-1, with 7 positions matching TRBD1. Germline V gene data show CDR1 as MNHEY and CDR2 as SVGAGI. This CDR3 spans 15 amino acids. The V segment lost 0 bases and the J segment 5 bases; nucleotides outside the gene matches: 6. The CDR3 nucleotides read TGTGCCAGCAGTTACTCGCAAGGGGGCCAAACTGAAGCTTTCTTT. It translates to CASSYSQGGQTEAFF.

The table lists this clonotype with many counts. The V call is TRBV19, the J call TRBJ1-5, with D hard to call. V gave up 4 bases and J gave up 6 bases, with 10 bases separating them. This CDR3 contains 13 residues. Looked up from germline, CDR1 is LNHDA and CDR2 is SQIVND (reference sequence). In DNA form, the CDR3 reads TGTGCCAGTAGTACCCAATCAGGTCAGCCCCAGCATTTT. Translated: CASSTQSGQPQHF.

This clonotype has at least ten counts. The rearrangement joins TRBV28 to TRBJ1-5, with D possibly being TRBD1 (5 bases). Trimming removed 5 bases from V and 3 bases from J, with 11 bases in between. This CDR3 is 14 amino acids long. CDR1 and CDR2 from the germline V gene are MDHEN and SYDVKM. The CDR3 protein is CASSKETDNQPQHF. Written as DNA, the CDR3 is TGTGCCAGCAGTAAGGAGACAGACAATCAGCCCCAGCATTTT.

This clonotype was observed many times. V is TRBV9 and J is TRBJ2-7; D is ambiguous. The V end lost 0 bases, the J end lost 0 bases, and 4 bases lay between the germline ends. The germline V gene encodes CDR1 SGDLS and CDR2 YYNGEE. This CDR3 spans 13 amino acids. Here the CDR3 reads CASSVDASYEQYF. The CDR3 nucleotides are TGTGCCAGCAGCGTAGACGCCTCCTACGAGCAGTACTTC.

This clonotype has only a few counts. J is TRBJ2-5 and V is TRBV7-2; 7 bases map to TRBD2. The CDR3 is made up of 15 amino acids. The junction had 6 bases not matched to a gene; V was cut back by 4 bases and J by 1 base. The germline V gene has CDR1 SGHTA and CDR2 FQGNSA. The CDR3 DNA reads TGTGCCAGCAGCTCGCGGGGGATCAGCCAAGAGACCCAGTACTTC. Translation gives CASSSRGISQETQYF.

The gene calls are TRBV28 and TRBJ1-1, with D hard to call. The germline V gene has CDR1 MDHEN and CDR2 SYDVKM. Trimming removed 3 bases at V and 1 base at J, with 9 bases between. The CDR3 contains 14 residues. CDR3: CASSFLDPNTEAFF. The CDR3 DNA is TGTGCCAGCAGTTTCCTGGACCCGAACACTGAAGCTTTCTTT.

Turning to this clonotype: Mismatch with germline at one junction end may stem from a read error. The rearrangement joins TRBV28 to TRBJ2-7, with 8 bases identical to TRBD2. The CDR3 is 16 residues long. CDR1 and CDR2 from the germline V gene are MDHEN and SYDVKM. CDR3 nucleotides: TGCGCCAGCAGCCAAGAGGCGGGAGCGGGGGCCTACGAGCAGTACTTC. It translates to CASSQEAGAGAYEQYF. Filled out from reference TRBV28 and TRBJ2-7, the complete variable domain reads DVKVTQSSRYLVKRTGEKVFLECVQDMDHENMFWYRQDPGLGLRLIYFSYDVKMKEKGDIPEGYSVSREKKERFSLILESASTNQTSMYLCASSQEAGAGAYEQYFGPGTRLTVT.

In its sample, this clonotype was seen many times. This chain joins TRBV29-1 and TRBJ2-2, with 7 bases identical to TRBD1. The CDR3 sequence is 13 residues long. With V trimmed by 7 bases and J by 1 base, 3 bases remained unmatched. Germline CDR1 is SQVTM and CDR2 is ANQGSEA. CDR3 nucleotides: TGCAGCGCCAGGACAGGGAACACCGGGGAGCTGTTTTTT. It codes for CSARTGNTGELFF.

In its sample, this clonotype was seen many times. The chain combines TRBV6-5 with TRBJ2-5, with 9 bases matching TRBD1. The ends lost 6 bases at V and 4 bases at J; junction bases unmatched: 9. The CDR3 contains 15 residues. Germline V gene sequence: CDR1 MNHEY, CDR2 SVGAGI. The CDR3 here is CASSRDTGGSETQYF. CDR3 nucleotide sequence: TGTGCCAGCAGCCGTGATACAGGGGGCTCAGAGACCCAGTACTTC.

This clonotype was counted ten times or more. V gene TRBV20-1 combines with J gene TRBJ2-7; 9 bases are shared with TRBD1. This CDR3 has 15 residues. Germline CDR1 reads DFQATT; CDR2 reads SNEGSKA (reference sequence). V was clipped by 0 bases and J by 3 bases; unmatched bases: 6. The CDR3 loop reads CSARDPGQGIYEQYF. For the CDR3, the DNA is TGCAGTGCTAGAGACCCGGGACAGGGAATCTACGAGCAGTACTTC.

This clonotype was observed at least ten times. The chain uses TRBV18 and TRBJ1-1, with 8 bases matching TRBD1. V gave up 3 bases and J gave up 0 bases; unmatched junction bases: 3. CDR3 length: 15 amino acids. Germline CDR1 KGHSH, CDR2 LQKENI. The CDR3 region has the DNA TGTGCCAGCTCACCGACAGGGGACTTGAACACTGAAGCTTTCTTT. Protein sequence: CASSPTGDLNTEAFF.

At least ten counts were recorded for this clonotype. The CDR3 nucleotides are TGTGCCAGCACCCCCGACTTGCAAGAGACCCAGTACTTC. It is translated as CASTPDLQETQYF. The chain employs TRBV28 and TRBJ2-5; no clear D gene. The germline gives CDR1 MDHEN, CDR2 SYDVKM. The CDR3 contains 13 residues. Trimming removed 7 bases from V and 2 bases from J, with 11 bases in between.

This chain links TRBV10-3 with TRBJ2-7, with TRBD1 identical over 10 bases. CDR1 is ENHRY and CDR2 is SYGVKD in the germline V gene. The CDR3 spans 14 residues. V lost 7 bases to trimming and J lost 2 bases; unmatched junction nucleotides: 5. DNA for the CDR3: TGTGCCATCAAAATCGGACAGGGGGCCTACGAGCAGTACTTC. This codes for CAIKIGQGAYEQYF.

This clonotype occurred many times. This chain links TRBV7-6 with TRBJ2-6; 7 nucleotides agree with TRBD2. Trimming took 1 base from V and 1 from J; bases not matched to a gene: 4. Looked up from germline, CDR1 is SGHVS and CDR2 is FNYEAQ. This CDR3 has 17 residues. Here the CDR3 DNA reads TGTGCCAGCAGCTTAGGGGGACTAAGTTCTGGGGCCAACGTCCTGACTTTC. This translates into CASSLGGLSSGANVLTF.

This clonotype occurred many times. The chain couples TRBV4-1 to TRBJ2-5, with TRBD1 matching over 8 bases. With 3 bases clipped from V and 5 bases from J, the junction kept 2 bases outside the gene matches. The CDR3 runs 13 residues. From germline, CDR1 is MGHRA and CDR2 YSYEKL. The chain's CDR3 is CASSQTGAETQYF. The CDR3 DNA sequence: TGCGCCAGCAGCCAGACAGGGGCCGAGACCCAGTACTTC.

This clonotype was counted many times. This sequence joins TRBV20-1 and TRBJ2-5; no reliable D call. Trimming cost V 0 bases and J 3 bases, with 5 bases left between them. CDR1 DFQATT and CDR2 SNEGSKA come from the germline V gene (reference sequence). The CDR3 runs to 12 residues. CDR3 coding DNA: TGCAGTGCTAGAGAGTTGGAAGAGACCCAGTACTTC. Its translation is CSARELEETQYF.

V gene TRBV6-1 combines with J gene TRBJ1-2; no clear D. From germline, CDR1 is MNHNS and CDR2 SASEGT. V was trimmed by 8 bases and J by 5 bases, leaving 18 bases between them. The CDR3 sequence is 14 residues long. The CDR3 DNA reads TGTGCCAGCGCCCCGGGCGGCGGAAGTTATGGCTACACCTTC. Encoded protein: CASAPGGGSYGYTF.

This clonotype has a count of ten or more. The CDR3: CASSPTLAGGEQYF. The DNA of the CDR3 is TGTGCCAGCAGTCCGACACTAGCCGGGGGGGAGCAGTACTTC. The J gene is TRBJ2-7, the V gene TRBV27; 7 bases line up with TRBD2. The CDR3 spans 14 residues. Germline CDR1 MNHEY, CDR2 SMNVEV (reference sequence). Trimming at V came to 5 bases and at J to 7 bases, leaving 11 bases not matched to a gene.

There are many counts of this clonotype. The chain is built from TRBV28 and TRBJ1-6, with D possibly being TRBD1 (6 bases). Germline CDR1 is MDHEN and CDR2 is SYDVKM. The CDR3 is 17 residues long. Between the trimmed V and J ends, which lost 6 bases and 0 bases, there was a span of 15 bases. The CDR3 protein is CASSLGALSSYNSPLHF. The CDR3 coding sequence is TGTGCCAGCAGCCTGGGGGCTCTTAGCTCCTATAATTCACCCCTCCACTTT.

The chain recombines TRBV11-1 with TRBJ1-5; no clear D gene. V lost 5 bases to trimming and J lost 1 base, with 15 bases between them. Germline CDR1 is SGHAT and CDR2 is FQDESV (reference sequence). The CDR3 has 16 residues. CDR3 protein: CASSLQDLGSNQPQHF. For the CDR3, the DNA is TGTGCCAGCAGCCTCCAGGATTTAGGAAGCAATCAGCCCCAGCATTTT.

This clonotype was recorded at least ten times. This chain joins TRBV12-3 or TRBV12-4 and TRBJ2-7; maybe TRBD1 (5 bases). The CDR3 covers 14 residues. V gave up 4 bases and J gave up 4 bases, with 14 bases separating them. The CDR3 protein is CASSYETVSYEQYF. Here the CDR3 DNA reads TGTGCCAGCAGTTACGAGACAGTTTCTTACGAGCAGTACTTC.

This clonotype was counted at least ten times. The chain has TRBV6-5 and TRBJ1-2, with TRBD1 identical over 9 bases. The J segment lost 2 bases and the V segment lost 6 bases, leaving 1 base of the junction unmatched. The V gene's germline CDR1 is MNHEY and CDR2 SVGAGI. This CDR3 is 13 amino acids long. The CDR3 region is CASRGTGNYGYTF. For the CDR3, the DNA is TGTGCCAGCAGAGGGACAGGGAACTATGGCTACACCTTC.

Many counts were recorded for this clonotype. The chain links TRBV28 to TRBJ2-7; tentatively, D is TRBD2 (6 bases). The CDR3 is 12 amino acids. Trimming cost V 7 bases and J 2 bases, with 9 bases left between them. The germline CDR1 and CDR2 sequences are MDHEN and SYDVKM. In DNA form, the CDR3 reads TGTGCCAGCAACCCGGGAGCCTACGAGCAGTACTTC. Its translation is CASNPGAYEQYF.

Ten or more counts support this clonotype. The chain has TRBV29-1 and TRBJ2-7; D might be TRBD1 (6 bases). The CDR3 totals 18 residues. Germline V CDR1 and CDR2: SQVTM, ANQGSEA. V shed 0 bases and J shed 1 base, with 22 bases lying between them. CDR3 protein: CSVEDQGREAGVSYEQYF. The CDR3 region has the DNA TGCAGCGTTGAAGATCAGGGGAGAGAGGCCGGGGTTTCCTACGAGCAGTACTTC.

This clonotype was seen a handful of times. This rearrangement joins TRBV15 to TRBJ2-5; D gene uncertain. This CDR3 has 14 residues. V was clipped by 0 bases and J by 1 base, with 6 bases between them. The germline V gene encodes CDR1 LNHNV and CDR2 YYDKDF (reference sequence). This CDR3 reads CATSRERSQETQYF. For the CDR3, the DNA is TGTGCCACCAGCAGAGAGAGGAGCCAAGAGACCCAGTACTTC.

This clonotype was seen ten or more times. The CDR3 DNA reads as TGTGCCACCAGCAGGGGACTGGGGGCGACAGCGGACGAGCAGTACTTC. It is translated as CATSRGLGATADEQYF. The chain employs TRBV15 and TRBJ2-7; the D call may be TRBD1 or TRBD2 (6 bases each). The CDR3 has 16 amino acids. Deletions cut 3 bases from V and 5 bases from J, with 20 bases between. CDR1 and CDR2 from the germline V gene are LNHNV and YYDKDF (reference sequence).

In this sample, this clonotype turned up many times. The rearrangement links TRBV7-2 to TRBJ2-3, with 10 bases that match TRBD2. Germline assignment: CDR1 SGHTA and CDR2 FQGNSA. The CDR3 has 16 amino acids. J was trimmed by 11 bases and V by 6 bases; bases with no gene match: 17. As DNA, the CDR3 is TGTGCCAGCAGTCGTGCTAGCGGGAGCACAGATACGCAGCAGTATTTT. It yields the protein CASSRASGSTDTQQYF.